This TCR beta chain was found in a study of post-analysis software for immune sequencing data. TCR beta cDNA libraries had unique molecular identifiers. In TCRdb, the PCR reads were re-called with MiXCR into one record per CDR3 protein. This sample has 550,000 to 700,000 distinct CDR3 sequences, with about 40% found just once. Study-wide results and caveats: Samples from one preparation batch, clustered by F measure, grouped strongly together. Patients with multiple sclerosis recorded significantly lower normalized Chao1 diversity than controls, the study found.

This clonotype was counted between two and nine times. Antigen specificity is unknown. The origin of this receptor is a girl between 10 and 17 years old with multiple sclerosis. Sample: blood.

The CDR3 spells CASSGLAARNEQFF. The CDR3 DNA reads TGTGCCAGCAGCGGACTAGCGGCGAGGAATGAGCAGTTCTTC. The chain uses TRBV6-5 and TRBJ2-1; 10 bases match TRBD2. Germline CDR1 is MNHEY and CDR2 is SVGAGI. This CDR3 is 14 amino acids long. V lost 6 bases, J lost 7 bases, and 6 bases stayed unmatched.